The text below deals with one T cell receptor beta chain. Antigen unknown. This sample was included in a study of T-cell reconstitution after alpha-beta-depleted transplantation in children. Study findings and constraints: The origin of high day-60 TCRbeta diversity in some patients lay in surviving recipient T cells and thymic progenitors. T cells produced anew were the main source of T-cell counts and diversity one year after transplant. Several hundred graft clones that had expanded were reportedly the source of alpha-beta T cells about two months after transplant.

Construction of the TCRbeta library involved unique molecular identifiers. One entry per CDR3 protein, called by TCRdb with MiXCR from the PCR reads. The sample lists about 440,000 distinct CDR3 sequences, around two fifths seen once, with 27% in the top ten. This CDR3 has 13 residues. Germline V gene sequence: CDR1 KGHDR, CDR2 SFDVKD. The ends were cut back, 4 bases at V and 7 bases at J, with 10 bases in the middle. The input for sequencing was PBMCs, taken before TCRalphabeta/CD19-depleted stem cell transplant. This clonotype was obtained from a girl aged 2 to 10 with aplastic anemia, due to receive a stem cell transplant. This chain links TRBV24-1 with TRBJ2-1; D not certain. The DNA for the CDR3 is TGTGCCACCAGTGACCCGGACCGGAATGAGCAGTTCTTC. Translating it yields CATSDPDRNEQFF.